This TCR beta chain was documented in a study of response to subunit inactivated influenza vaccine. TCRdb passed the RT-PCR reads through MiXCR, listing each CDR3 protein once. The sample consists of more than 450,000 distinct CDR3 sequences, roughly 12% of them appearing once. Trimming stripped 6 bases from V and 5 bases from J, with 10 bases between. The CDR3 has 13 amino acids. Germline CDR1 and CDR2: SGHTA and FQGNSA. This clonotype has ten or more counts. These same data were also listed under a study on T cells expressing NK-cell markers. Turning to that study: 5'RACE template switching built TCR beta cDNA with unique molecular identifiers.

The sample here was PBMCs from blood, taken on the day of vaccination. The TCR originated in a man in his fifties or sixties who received an inactivated influenza vaccine. V and J are TRBV7-2 and TRBJ2-2; no reliable D call. The CDR3 sequence: CASSLARTGELFF. DNA of the CDR3: TGTGCCAGCAGTTTGGCACGAACCGGGGAGCTGTTTTTT.